This TCR beta chain was retrieved from a study of T cell repertoires in cytomegalovirus infection. TCRdb itself ran the reads through MiXCR, one entry per CDR3 protein. The sample yields around 750,000 distinct CDR3 sequences, approximately 32% seen once. Trimming left V 3 bases short and J 1 base short, with 16 bases between. CDR3 length: 17 residues. About this clonotype: What it recognizes is unknown.

This clonotype was obtained from a human donor in good health (CMV status not recorded). Some clones in this sample may be carry-over from other donors' samples. The rearrangement links TRBV12-3 or TRBV12-4 to TRBJ2-1; a possible D gene is TRBD2 (6 bases). The specimen was cultured CD8+ T cells from PBMCs, collected from culture after CMV antigen stimulation. CDR3 nucleotide sequence: TGTGCCAGCAGTTTCTACGTGGCGGGGAGTTCCTACAATGAGCAGTTCTTC. Residues: CASSFYVAGSSYNEQFF.